This is a list of T cell receptor beta chains from one sample in a study of spatial heterogeneity in lung cancer. TCRdb re-called the 5' RACE reads with MiXCR, one entry per CDR3 protein. The sample lists some 10,000 distinct CDR3 sequences, approximately 11% occurring once. The material was lung tumor tissue, obtained at surgery. The receptor source for this set is a male donor with early-stage non-small cell lung cancer. Each CDR3 is given with its conserved first and last residue. A D gene is named only where the DNA matches it firmly. The size entry is marked missing in some rows and otherwise reads once, few, many or a size class.

abundance: -; d_gene: -; j_gene: TRBJ2-3; v_gene: TRBV29-1; CDR3nt: TGCAGCGTTCCCCTTCTAGCATCAGATACGCAGTATTTT; CDR3aa: CSVPLLASDTQYF
abundance: many; d_gene: -; j_gene: TRBJ2-1; v_gene: TRBV7-2; CDR3nt: TGTGCCAGCAGCTTAGAGATAGCATGGAAGCAGTTCTTC; CDR3aa: CASSLEIAWKQFF
abundance: -; d_gene: -; j_gene: TRBJ2-7; v_gene: TRBV6-1; CDR3nt: TGTGCCAGCAGTGAAGCAGGAAGTTTCTCCTACGAGCAGTACTTC; CDR3aa: CASSEAGSFSYEQYF
abundance: many; d_gene: -; j_gene: TRBJ2-2; v_gene: TRBV10-2; CDR3nt: TGCGCCAGCAGGAGGGCCTTAGGCGGGGAGCTGTTTTTT; CDR3aa: CASRRALGGELFF
abundance: many; d_gene: TRBD1; j_gene: TRBJ2-1; v_gene: TRBV2; CDR3nt: TGTGCCAGCTTCGCTCCGGGACAGGGCCACAATGAGCAGTTCTTC; CDR3aa: CASFAPGQGHNEQFF
abundance: few; d_gene: -; j_gene: TRBJ1-5; v_gene: TRBV29-1; CDR3nt: TGCAGCGTTTCAGAATACAATCAGCCCCAGCATTTT; CDR3aa: CSVSEYNQPQHF
abundance: -; d_gene: -; j_gene: TRBJ1-4; v_gene: TRBV28; CDR3nt: TGTGCCAGTACAAGTGGGGAGGAAAAACTGTTTTTT; CDR3aa: CASTSGEEKLFF
abundance: -; d_gene: TRBD1; j_gene: TRBJ2-2; v_gene: TRBV5-1; CDR3nt: TGCGCCAGTCAACGGGGACAGGGGGCGAGGACCGGGGAGCTGTTTTTT; CDR3aa: CASQRGQGARTGELFF
abundance: -; d_gene: TRBD2; j_gene: TRBJ2-3; v_gene: TRBV7-2; CDR3nt: TGTGCCAGCAGCTTAGCGCTGGCTAGCGGGGGGCTCACAGATACGCAGTATTTT; CDR3aa: CASSLALASGGLTDTQYF
abundance: medium-sized; d_gene: -; j_gene: TRBJ2-1; v_gene: TRBV29-1; CDR3nt: TGCAGCGGCGCAATTCGTGTCGGGTGGTACAATGAGCAGTTCTTC; CDR3aa: CSGAIRVGWYNEQFF
abundance: many; d_gene: -; j_gene: TRBJ2-4; v_gene: TRBV28; CDR3nt: TGTGCCAGCAGTTTACCCGGGACAGCCAAAAACATTCAGTACTTC; CDR3aa: CASSLPGTAKNIQYF
abundance: many; d_gene: TRBD2; j_gene: TRBJ2-1; v_gene: TRBV2; CDR3nt: TGTGCCAGCAGTCTAGCGGGGGGGCGAGGTGAGCAGTTCTTC; CDR3aa: CASSLAGGRGEQFF
abundance: many; d_gene: -; j_gene: TRBJ2-2; v_gene: TRBV12-3/TRBV12-4; CDR3nt: TGTGCCAGCAGAAAGGGGACCGGGGAGCTGTTTTTT; CDR3aa: CASRKGTGELFF
abundance: -; d_gene: -; j_gene: TRBJ2-2; v_gene: TRBV5-1; CDR3nt: TGCGCCAGCAGCCGAACGACAGGTTCGAACACCGGGGAGCTGTTTTTT; CDR3aa: CASSRTTGSNTGELFF
abundance: medium-sized; d_gene: TRBD1; j_gene: TRBJ2-4; v_gene: TRBV29-1; CDR3nt: TGCAGCGTAGACAGGGGAAACATTCAGTACTTC; CDR3aa: CSVDRGNIQYF
abundance: few; d_gene: -; j_gene: TRBJ2-1; v_gene: TRBV10-3; CDR3nt: TGTGCCATCGGAGCGTTATACAATGAGCAGTTCTTC; CDR3aa: CAIGALYNEQFF
abundance: -; d_gene: -; j_gene: TRBJ2-7; v_gene: TRBV6-2/TRBV6-3; CDR3nt: TGTGCCAGCAGTACCCCCTCCACAGCCTACGAGCAGTACTTC; CDR3aa: CASSTPSTAYEQYF
abundance: medium-sized; d_gene: -; j_gene: TRBJ1-6; v_gene: TRBV7-2; CDR3nt: TGTGCCAGCCAAGGGGTGATACGGAATTCACCCCTCCACTTT; CDR3aa: CASQGVIRNSPLHF
abundance: -; d_gene: TRBD1; j_gene: TRBJ1-1; v_gene: TRBV28; CDR3nt: TGTGCCAGCAGAGGGGACAGGTATGAAGCTTTCTTT; CDR3aa: CASRGDRYEAFF
abundance: few; d_gene: TRBD2; j_gene: TRBJ2-3; v_gene: TRBV5-6; CDR3nt: TGTGCCAGCAGCGAACTAGCGGGCGACACAGATACGCAGTATTTT; CDR3aa: CASSELAGDTDTQYF
abundance: -; d_gene: -; j_gene: TRBJ1-2; v_gene: TRBV29-1; CDR3nt: TGCAGCGTTGAAGCACCTAACTATGGCTACACCTTC; CDR3aa: CSVEAPNYGYTF
abundance: -; d_gene: -; j_gene: TRBJ1-5; v_gene: TRBV7-2; CDR3nt: TGTGCCAGCAGCTTAGCGCTTTACCAGCCCCAGCATTTT; CDR3aa: CASSLALYQPQHF
abundance: many; d_gene: -; j_gene: TRBJ1-5; v_gene: TRBV15; CDR3nt: TGTGCCACCAGCAGAGATCTCCCCCGGGTTTCAGTCAATCAGCCCCAGCATTTT; CDR3aa: CATSRDLPRVSVNQPQHF
abundance: once; d_gene: -; j_gene: TRBJ1-1; v_gene: TRBV6-5; CDR3nt: TGTGCCAGCAGACCGGGACAAAGGAACACTGAAGCTTTCTTT; CDR3aa: CASRPGQRNTEAFF
abundance: few; d_gene: TRBD2; j_gene: TRBJ2-1; v_gene: TRBV5-1; CDR3nt: TGCGCCAGCAGCTTGGCAGGGACTAACTCCTACAATGAGCAGTTCTTC; CDR3aa: CASSLAGTNSYNEQFF
abundance: many; d_gene: TRBD1; j_gene: TRBJ1-2; v_gene: TRBV20-1; CDR3nt: TGCAGTGCTAGCGGGGACAGGGGTAACTATGGCTACACCTTC; CDR3aa: CSASGDRGNYGYTF
abundance: many; d_gene: -; j_gene: TRBJ1-4; v_gene: TRBV5-6; CDR3nt: TGTGCCAGCAGCTTGAACCGATGGGAGAAACTGTTTTTT; CDR3aa: CASSLNRWEKLFF
abundance: -; d_gene: TRBD1; j_gene: TRBJ1-4; v_gene: TRBV5-1; CDR3nt: TGCGCCAGCAGCTTGGAGCAGGGGGCAATGAAAAAACTGTTTTTT; CDR3aa: CASSLEQGAMKKLFF
abundance: many; d_gene: -; j_gene: TRBJ2-3; v_gene: TRBV4-1; CDR3nt: TGCGCCAGCAGCCACCCTCCGGGAGATACGCAGTATTTT; CDR3aa: CASSHPPGDTQYF
abundance: once; d_gene: TRBD2; j_gene: TRBJ2-5; v_gene: TRBV7-8; CDR3nt: TGTGCCAGCAGTCCTCTAGCGGGGGGCCTCCAAGAGACCCAGTACTTC; CDR3aa: CASSPLAGGLQETQYF
abundance: -; d_gene: -; j_gene: TRBJ2-7; v_gene: TRBV5-1; CDR3nt: TGCGCCAGCAGCTTGGGTCAGGGAGACTACGAGCAGTACTTC; CDR3aa: CASSLGQGDYEQYF
abundance: -; d_gene: TRBD1; j_gene: TRBJ2-3; v_gene: TRBV5-1; CDR3nt: TGCGCCAGCAGCTACGGACAGGGGACGTTCACAGATACGCAGTATTTT; CDR3aa: CASSYGQGTFTDTQYF
abundance: many; d_gene: -; j_gene: TRBJ1-3; v_gene: TRBV7-2; CDR3nt: TGTGCCAGCAGCTTACGGGGGGGAGACCGTGGAAACACCATATATTTT; CDR3aa: CASSLRGGDRGNTIYF
abundance: many; d_gene: -; j_gene: TRBJ1-4; v_gene: TRBV28; CDR3nt: TGTGCCAGCAGCCCAGCGGGAGACGAGGTTGAAAAACTGTTTTTT; CDR3aa: CASSPAGDEVEKLFF
abundance: -; d_gene: -; j_gene: TRBJ1-6; v_gene: TRBV2; CDR3nt: TGTGCCAGCAGTGAAGGCGGGGTGGGCAGGAATTCACCCCTCCACTTT; CDR3aa: CASSEGGVGRNSPLHF
abundance: -; d_gene: TRBD1; j_gene: TRBJ1-1; v_gene: TRBV29-1; CDR3nt: TGCAGCGTCCAGGGACAGCCCAACACTGAAGCTTTCTTT; CDR3aa: CSVQGQPNTEAFF
abundance: many; d_gene: TRBD2; j_gene: TRBJ2-1; v_gene: TRBV10-3; CDR3nt: TGTGCCATCAGGGGGACTAGCGGGGGCAATGAGCAGTTCTTC; CDR3aa: CAIRGTSGGNEQFF
abundance: many; d_gene: -; j_gene: TRBJ2-2; v_gene: TRBV24-1; CDR3nt: TGTGCCACCGGGAGCGGGGAGCTGTTTTTT; CDR3aa: CATGSGELFF
abundance: few; d_gene: -; j_gene: TRBJ2-7; v_gene: TRBV6-2/TRBV6-3; CDR3nt: TGTGCCAGCAGTACCCTCCTCTACGAGCAGTACTTC; CDR3aa: CASSTLLYEQYF
abundance: many; d_gene: -; j_gene: TRBJ2-5; v_gene: TRBV6-2/TRBV6-3; CDR3nt: TGTGCCAGCAGTTCGGGGACCGGGGAGACCCAGTACTTC; CDR3aa: CASSSGTGETQYF
abundance: many; d_gene: TRBD1; j_gene: TRBJ1-3; v_gene: TRBV3-1; CDR3nt: TGTGCCAGCAGCCAAGGGGTGGACAGGGGGCTGAGATCGTCTGGAAACACCATATATTTT; CDR3aa: CASSQGVDRGLRSSGNTIYF
abundance: few; d_gene: -; j_gene: TRBJ1-2; v_gene: TRBV4-1; CDR3nt: TGCGCCAGCAGCGTAGGGGGAGACTATGGCTACACCTTC; CDR3aa: CASSVGGDYGYTF
abundance: -; d_gene: -; j_gene: TRBJ2-4; v_gene: TRBV29-1; CDR3nt: TGCAGCGTTGGGGTAGCGGAAAACATTCAGTACTTC; CDR3aa: CSVGVAENIQYF
abundance: -; d_gene: -; j_gene: TRBJ2-7; v_gene: TRBV6-5; CDR3nt: TGTGCCAGCAGTTACGCGGGGCTCCTGGGCAACGAGCAGTACTTC; CDR3aa: CASSYAGLLGNEQYF
abundance: -; d_gene: TRBD1; j_gene: TRBJ1-1; v_gene: TRBV7-9; CDR3nt: TGTGCCAGCAGCCCGGGGACAGTTAGGGGGACTGAAGCTTTCTTT; CDR3aa: CASSPGTVRGTEAFF